Following are 9 T cell receptor beta chains from one sample sequenced in a study of naive and memory T cell subsets. Both TRBC1 and TRBC2 were covered by a beta constant-region primer of two equimolar oligonucleotides. Four rounds of PCR amplified the ligated cDNA using nested alpha and beta constant-region primers plus SP2. TCRdb passed the UMI-ligation and nested PCR reads through MiXCR, listing each CDR3 protein once. The sample lists a few thousand distinct CDR3 sequences; over 4.5% were seen once. The sequenced sample consisted of CD4+ TEMRA cells from blood. Subset: effector memory re-expressing CD45RA, CD45RA+ CD27-. The receptors derive from a human donor in good health.

This clonotype has a count of ten or more. Its ends do not fully match the called genes, so a read error is possible. The chain is built from TRBV6-5 and TRBJ2-1; TRBD2 matches 14 bases. Germline V CDR1 and CDR2: MNHEY, SVGAGI. This CDR3 is 16 amino acids long. The CDR3 DNA reads as TGTGCCAGCAGGGAAACCCGGACTAGCGGGAGGAATGAGCATTTCTTC. As protein: CASRETRTSGRNEHFF.

This clonotype showed up just a few times. The chain recombines TRBV11-2 with TRBJ2-1; D is unresolved. The germline V gene encodes CDR1 SGHAT and CDR2 FQNNGV. With 1 base removed from V and 6 bases from J, the gap between germline ends came to 13 bases. The CDR3 contains 15 residues. In nucleotides, the CDR3 is TGTGCCAGCAGCTTAGGGGTTTCGGACGGCAATGAGCAGTTCTTC. The encoded protein is CASSLGVSDGNEQFF.

This clonotype was detected a few times. The chain carries TRBV6-5 and TRBJ2-7, with 8 nucleotides matching TRBD2. V lost 8 bases and J lost 3; bases outside the gene matches: 9. The CDR3 runs 14 residues. Germline CDR1 is MNHEY and CDR2 is SVGAGI. The CDR3 here is CASHPVREGYEQYF. The CDR3 nucleotides are TGTGCCAGCCACCCAGTCCGGGAGGGCTACGAGCAGTACTTC.

This clonotype counts as medium-sized (0.01 to 0.1%). The chain uses TRBV6-6 and TRBJ2-5; D gene uncertain. Trimming cost V 10 bases and J 1 base, with 16 bases left between them. This CDR3 is built from 14 residues. Germline-derived CDR1 and CDR2 are MNHNY and SVGAGI (reference sequence). CDR3 nucleotides: TGTGCCACATCCCCCAGTGACTTCCAAGAGACCCAGTACTTC. Its protein is CATSPSDFQETQYF.

This clonotype was counted at least ten times. This rearrangement joins TRBV20-1 to TRBJ1-6; no clear D. V shed 2 bases and J shed 4 bases, with 12 bases lying between them. Germline V gene lookup returns CDR1 DFQATT and CDR2 SNEGSKA (reference sequence). The CDR3 is 15 residues long. In nucleotides, the CDR3 is TGCAGTGCTAGACAGCGGAATCAATATAATTCACCCCTCCACTTT. Its translation: CSARQRNQYNSPLHF.

This clonotype is medium-sized within its sample. The V gene is TRBV19, the J gene TRBJ2-7; 10 positions match TRBD2. This CDR3 has 13 amino acids. Losses at the gene ends were 3 bases for V and 5 bases for J; bases not matched to a gene: 1. Germline CDR1 reads LNHDA; CDR2 reads SQIVND (reference sequence). In DNA form, the CDR3 reads TGTGCCAGTAGTATCGGACTAGCGGACGAGCAGTACTTC. Protein: CASSIGLADEQYF.

V is TRBV15 and J is TRBJ2-5, with 7 bases aligning to TRBD1. Germline CDR1 is LNHNV and CDR2 is YYDKDF (reference sequence). This CDR3 has 14 amino acids. J lost 2 bases, V lost 7 bases, and 7 bases had no gene match. The CDR3: CATKPGQRQETQYF. For the CDR3, the DNA is TGTGCCACCAAGCCGGGACAGCGTCAAGAGACCCAGTACTTC.

This clonotype qualifies as medium-sized. The gene calls are TRBV7-2 and TRBJ1-1; weak D call: TRBD1 (6 bases). The CDR3 runs to 15 residues. Germline V CDR1 and CDR2: SGHTA, FQGNSA. Trimming pared 1 base from V and 1 base from J, leaving 10 bases between. The chain's CDR3 is CASSLVWTANTEAFF. CDR3 DNA sequence: TGTGCCAGCAGCTTAGTCTGGACAGCGAACACTGAAGCTTTCTTT.

This clonotype was seen at least ten times. The rearrangement links TRBV6-1 to TRBJ2-4; a weak D match, TRBD2 (6 bases). Germline V gene data show CDR1 as MNHNS and CDR2 as SASEGT. CDR3 size: 15 residues. Deletions cut 4 bases from V and 6 bases from J, with 16 bases between. The CDR3 region is CASSVYFRGLNIQYF. In DNA form, the CDR3 reads TGTGCCAGCAGTGTTTATTTTCGGGGACTAAACATTCAGTACTTC.